This passage covers 17 T cell receptor beta chains from one sample sequenced in a study of PD-L1 blockade in urothelial cancer. As to time point: peripheral blood 6 weeks after treatment start. TCRdb's copy holds only in-frame clones and misses some; the assay was immunoSEQ multiplex PCR. Of over 100,000 clones in the sample, roughly 90% were seen once. The source was PBMCs, collected around atezolizumab (anti-PD-L1) treatment. All receptors derive from a man aged 55 to 70 with urothelial cancer.

The chain couples TRBV5-1 to TRBJ2-7; possibly TRBD1 for D (5 bases). This CDR3 has 13 residues. CDR1 SGHRS and CDR2 YFSETQ come from the germline V gene. V was clipped by 3 bases and J by 4 bases, with 11 bases between them. CDR3: CASSSAQGYEQYF. For the CDR3, the DNA is TGCGCCAGCAGCTCGGCCCAGGGTTACGAGCAGTACTTC.

The rearrangement uses TRBV6-1 and TRBJ1-6; possible D gene TRBD1, 5 bases. This CDR3 has 14 residues. Germline V gene sequence: CDR1 MNHNS, CDR2 SASEGT. V was trimmed by 5 bases and J by 11 bases, leaving 16 bases between them. The CDR3 sequence: CASSLGLSETPLHF. CDR3 sequence (DNA): TGTGCCAGCAGTTTGGGACTCAGTGAAACACCCCTCCACTTT.

The chain carries TRBV5-4 and TRBJ2-3; 9 bases are a match to TRBD2. J was trimmed by 0 bases and V by 4 bases; bases with no gene match: 3. The CDR3 loop spans 15 amino acids. Germline CDR1 reads SGHNT; CDR2 reads YYREEE (reference sequence). CDR3 loop: CASSISGGSTDTQYF. The CDR3 bases are TGTGCCAGCAGCATTAGCGGGGGAAGCACAGATACGCAGTATTTT.

J is TRBJ2-7 and V is TRBV28, with D maybe TRBD2 (5 bases). The CDR3 covers 13 residues. Per germline, CDR1 MDHEN and CDR2 SYDVKM. The V gene lost 6 bases and the J gene lost 6 bases, with 15 bases spanning the gap. DNA for the CDR3: TGTGCCAGCAGCGCCCCCTCGGGGAGCGAGCAGTACTTC. This translates into CASSAPSGSEQYF.

This chain connects TRBV7-2 to TRBJ2-1; a weak D match, TRBD2 (5 bases). Trimming took 0 bases from V and 9 from J, leaving 12 bases between them. CDR1 is SGHTA, CDR2 FQGNSA, per germline. This CDR3 is built from 14 residues. The CDR3 protein is CASSLATLGSEQFF. The CDR3 DNA reads TGTGCCAGCAGCTTAGCCACACTAGGGTCTGAGCAGTTCTTC.

J is TRBJ1-5 and V is TRBV15; perhaps TRBD1 as D (6 bases). V was trimmed by 3 bases and J by 3 bases, leaving 15 bases between them. Per germline, CDR1 LNHNV and CDR2 YYDKDF (reference sequence). There are 16 residues in the CDR3. The DNA for the CDR3 is TGTGCCACCAGCAGTCTTGCAGGGGCCCCCAATCAGCCCCAGCATTTT. This codes for CATSSLAGAPNQPQHF.

CDR3 sequence (DNA): TGTGCCAGCAAACCACTAGCGGGGGCAGATACGCAGTATTTT. It is translated as CASKPLAGADTQYF. V is TRBV6-1 and J is TRBJ2-3; 11 positions match TRBD2. After removal of 7 bases from V and 4 bases from J, the junction contained 4 bases not matched to a gene. The germline CDR1 and CDR2 sequences are MNHNS and SASEGT. This CDR3 has 14 amino acids.

The chain has TRBV2 and TRBJ2-7, with D tentatively TRBD2 (6 bases). Trimming took 4 bases from V and 3 from J, leaving 13 bases between them. Per germline, CDR1 SNHLY and CDR2 FYNNEI. This CDR3 contains 14 residues. CDR3 DNA: TGTGCCAGCAGTGTGGAGGGAAGCAACTACGAGCAGTACTTC. It is translated as CASSVEGSNYEQYF.

This clone was counted a single time. This chain uses TRBV6-5 with TRBJ1-1; 7 bases fit TRBD1. CDR1 is MNHEY and CDR2 is SVGAGI in the germline V gene. The CDR3 loop spans 15 amino acids. The ends lost 8 bases at V and 4 bases at J; junction bases unmatched: 13. The CDR3 region has the DNA TGTGCCAGCCTACAGTTGACAGGGTTTAGCACTGAAGCTTTCTTT. It encodes CASLQLTGFSTEAFF.

The chain carries TRBV9 and TRBJ1-2, with D perhaps matching TRBD1 (5 bases). The CDR3 is 13 amino acids. The V gene's germline CDR1 is SGDLS and CDR2 YYNGEE. The V end was cut by 2 bases, the J end by 8 bases, with 13 bases between. The CDR3 coding sequence is TGTGCCAGCAGCGTCGGGACGGGGGAAGGCTACACCTTC. The encoded protein is CASSVGTGEGYTF.

Regarding this clone: Other nucleotide sequences in the sample specify the same CDR3. The rearrangement joins TRBV6-5 to TRBJ1-5; D remains ambiguous. The CDR3 runs to 13 residues. V lost 2 bases to trimming and J lost 3 bases, with 5 bases between them. CDR1 and CDR2 from the germline V gene are MNHEY and SVGAGI. This CDR3 is CASSYRDNQPQHF. CDR3 sequence (DNA): TGTGCCAGCAGTTACCGAGACAATCAGCCCCAGCATTTT.

The chain joins TRBV6-5 to TRBJ1-5; D is possibly TRBD1 (5 bases). Germline V gene sequence: CDR1 MNHEY, CDR2 SVGAGI. V dropped 3 bases and J dropped 3 bases, with 9 bases sitting between them. The CDR3 runs 14 residues. Here the CDR3 DNA reads TGTGCCAGCAGTTATGGGGCAGTCAATCAGCCCCAGCATTTT. This gives the protein CASSYGAVNQPQHF.

The chain employs TRBV10-2 and TRBJ1-5; D ambiguous. This CDR3 comprises 14 residues. Germline V gene sequence: CDR1 WSHSY, CDR2 SAAADI. Trimming left V 7 bases short and J 0 bases short, with 10 bases between. The CDR3 coding sequence is TGCGCCAGCAACGGGGATTATAGCAATCAGCCCCAGCATTTT. This gives the protein CASNGDYSNQPQHF.

A single count supports this clone. The V call is TRBV19, the J call TRBJ1-4, with 9 positions matching TRBD1. Trimming cost V 4 bases and J 8 bases; bases outside gene matches: 8. The CDR3 covers 15 residues. CDR1 is LNHDA and CDR2 is SQIVND in the germline V gene (reference sequence). CDR3 sequence reads: CASSTGTGYNEKLFF. For the CDR3, the DNA is TGTGCCAGTAGTACCGGGACAGGGTATAACGAAAAACTGTTTTTT. The whole variable domain, remainder taken from reference TRBV19 and TRBJ1-4, is DGGITQSPKYLFRKEGQNVTLSCEQNLNHDAMYWYRQDPGQGLRLIYYSQIVNDFQKGDIAEGYSVSREKKESFPLTVTSAQKNPTAFYLCASSTGTGYNEKLFFGSGTQLSVL.

The chain links TRBV21-1 to TRBJ1-5; the table's D call of TRBD1 was not tested on the DNA. TRBV21-1 is shown as a pseudogene. This CDR3 is 13 amino acids long. The CDR3 protein is CASSLQGGQPQHF. CDR3 DNA sequence: TGTGCCAGCAGCCTACAGGGCGGTCAGCCCCAGCATTTT.

The chain uses TRBV10-1 and TRBJ2-3; 8 bases agree with TRBD1. The CDR3 covers 14 residues. Unmatched junction bases numbered 7, after V lost 7 bases and J lost 4 bases. Germline V gene sequence: CDR1 WNHNN, CDR2 SYGVQD (reference sequence). The CDR3: CASNTGGMADTQYF. DNA for the CDR3: TGCGCCAGCAATACAGGGGGGATGGCAGATACGCAGTATTTT.

The chain couples TRBV4-3 to TRBJ2-3, with D perhaps matching TRBD2 (6 bases). This CDR3 has 18 amino acids. V was trimmed by 0 bases and J by 0 bases, leaving 16 bases between them. The germline CDR1 and CDR2 sequences are LGHNA and YSLEER. CDR3 sequence (DNA): TGCGCCAGCAGCCAAGATCGGGGTAGCGGCTATAGCACAGATACGCAGTATTTT. Residues: CASSQDRGSGYSTDTQYF.